These 3 T cell receptor beta chains were sequenced from one sample in a study of blood T cells in healthy people across ages. Primed by a sample-barcoded 5' primer and a J-beta primer mix, a second PCR proceeded for roughly 7 to 11 cycles. TCRdb re-called the 5' RACE reads through MiXCR, storing one row per CDR3 protein. Altogether about 1,500,000 distinct CDR3 sequences are present, under 30% being singletons, with the ten largest covering roughly 8%. Sequences were obtained from blood. The receptors here all came from a woman between 25 and 40 years old in good health.

This sequence joins TRBV18 and TRBJ2-7; D perhaps matches TRBD2 (6 bases). Germline-derived CDR1 and CDR2 are KGHSH and LQKENI. CDR3 length equals 14 residues. The V end lost 6 bases, the J end lost 2 bases, and 14 bases lay between the germline ends. The CDR3 sequence is CASSMIAATYEQYF. Written as DNA, the CDR3 is TGTGCCAGCTCTATGATAGCGGCGACCTACGAGCAGTACTTC.

This clonotype appeared many times. The V gene is TRBV6-1, the J gene TRBJ2-3; D is uncertain. V lost 9 bases, J lost 4 bases, and 11 bases lay in between. This CDR3 is built from 12 residues. The germline V gene has CDR1 MNHNS and CDR2 SASEGT. The CDR3 DNA is TGTGCCAGTTACACCCCTCCAGATACGCAGTATTTT. Its translation is CASYTPPDTQYF.

Comment on this clonotype: A much larger clone lies a single base off, so this may be a read error. The chain carries TRBV13 and TRBJ2-1; 10 nucleotides line up with TRBD2. CDR1 is PRHDT and CDR2 is FYEKMQ in the germline V gene (reference sequence). J gave up 7 bases and V 5 bases, and 11 bases lay outside the gene matches. The CDR3 is 16 residues long. CDR3 sequence: CASSLGLAETDNEQFF. The CDR3 nucleotides read TGTGCCAGCAGCCTTGGACTAGCGGAGACCGATAATGAGCAGTTCTTC.